This T cell receptor (beta chain) was sequenced during a study of T-cell memory formation after mild COVID-19. Study information: Among the donors, TCR clusters were largely specific to each donor.

The CDR3 length is 16 residues. V lost 5 bases to trimming and J lost 2 bases, with 19 bases between them. CDR1 and CDR2 (germline): SEHNR, FQNEAQ (reference sequence). This clonotype was observed a handful of times. Each CDR3 protein is one row after TCRdb ran MiXCR on the 5' RACE reads. The table includes about 350,000 distinct CDR3 sequences, approximately 15% detected once. The sequence came from a man between 18 and 35 years old who had mild COVID-19 (a few samples of this study predate the infection). Cell type and time point are not known. Sequencing was done on a sample of PBMCs or a T cell subset sorted from them (not recorded which). The chain employs TRBV7-9 and TRBJ2-7, with D perhaps matching TRBD1 (6 bases). The CDR3 protein is CASSPHRTRGTYEQYF. The CDR3 nucleotides are TGTGCCAGCAGCCCCCACAGGACCAGGGGAACCTACGAGCAGTACTTC.